The 8 T cell receptor beta chains given below trace back to one sample, sequenced in a study of blood T cell repertoires in COVID-19. Using immunoSEQ multiplex PCR, the repertoire was profiled, and TCRdb retains in-frame clones only, with some absent. The repertoire includes some 180,000 clones, 65% to 90% of them detected once, and 13% sits in the top ten. Sequenced sample: peripheral blood. The source of these receptors is a human donor in a cohort sampled during active COVID-19.

The chain has TRBV29-1 and TRBJ2-3; weak D call: TRBD2 (5 bases). The CDR3 has 14 residues. Germline V gives CDR1 SQVTM, CDR2 ANQGSEA. V shed 3 bases and J shed 1 base, with 11 bases lying between them. The CDR3 DNA reads TGCAGCGTTGACAAGCGGAGCGGCACAGATACGCAGTATTTT. It encodes CSVDKRSGTDTQYF.

This clone was observed a few times. The rearrangement links TRBV7-2 to TRBJ2-3; 12 bases line up with TRBD2. CDR1 SGHTA and CDR2 FQGNSA come from the germline V gene. There are 19 residues in the CDR3. After removal of 5 bases from V and 3 bases from J, the junction contained 15 bases not matched to a gene. This CDR3 reads CASSPRSSGRGWRTDTQYF. In DNA, the CDR3 is TGTGCCAGCAGCCCTCGTTCTAGCGGGAGGGGCTGGCGAACAGATACGCAGTATTTT. Supplemented by reference TRBV7-2 and TRBJ2-3, the full variable domain reads GAGVSQSPSNKVTEKGKDVELRCDPISGHTALYWYRQSLGQGLEFLIYFQGNSAPDKSGLPSDRFSAERTGGSVSTLTIQRTQQEDSAVYLCASSPRSSGRGWRTDTQYFGPGTRLTVL.

V gene TRBV30 combines with J gene TRBJ2-7; 10 nucleotides agree with TRBD2. The CDR3 is 14 amino acids. Germline CDR1 and CDR2: GTSNPN and SVGIG (reference sequence). V shed 1 base, J shed 2 bases, and the junction held 2 bases outside the gene matches. CDR3 bases: TGTGCCTGGAGTGAACTAGCGGGACCCTACGAGCAGTACTTC. Translating it yields CAWSELAGPYEQYF. The full variable domain, completed using reference TRBV30 and TRBJ2-7, is SQTIHQWPATLVQPVGSPLSLECTVEGTSNPNLYWYRQAAGRGLQLLFYSVGIGQISSEVPQNLSASRPQDRQFILSSKKLLLSDSGFYLCAWSELAGPYEQYFGPGTRLTVT.

This rearrangement joins TRBV2 to TRBJ2-3, with 12 bases lining up with TRBD2. The CDR3 spans 17 residues. From germline, CDR1 is SNHLY and CDR2 FYNNEI. Trimming removed 0 bases from V and 2 bases from J; junction bases left unmatched: 3. The CDR3 DNA sequence: TGTGCCAGCAGTGAAGCGCGACTAGCGGGAGCCACAGATACGCAGTATTTT. This sequence encodes CASSEARLAGATDTQYF.

The V and J genes are TRBV2 and TRBJ1-1, with 8 bases aligning to TRBD1. With 5 bases clipped from V and 0 bases from J, the junction kept 5 bases outside the gene matches. The CDR3 extends over 15 amino acids. Germline CDR1 reads SNHLY; CDR2 reads FYNNEI. The CDR3 sequence: CASSPRTGLNTEAFF. CDR3 in DNA: TGTGCCAGCAGTCCAAGGACAGGGTTGAACACTGAAGCTTTCTTT.

The chain combines TRBV28 with TRBJ1-5; no firm D call. The CDR3 loop spans 14 amino acids. Germline V gene sequence: CDR1 MDHEN, CDR2 SYDVKM. Trimming removed 3 bases at V and 4 bases at J, with 10 bases between. In DNA, the CDR3 is TGTGCCAGCAGTTTCAATCCCGGGAATCAGCCCCAGCATTTT. Its protein product is CASSFNPGNQPQHF.

V and J are TRBV20-1 and TRBJ2-2; TRBD2 agrees at 10 bases. Germline assignment: CDR1 DFQATT and CDR2 SNEGSKA (reference sequence). V trimming: 3 bases; J trimming: 7 bases; junction bases outside the gene matches: 11. This CDR3 spans 16 amino acids. The CDR3 sequence: CSASYGLAGVNGELFF. CDR3 sequence (DNA): TGCAGTGCTAGTTACGGGCTAGCGGGAGTTAACGGGGAGCTGTTTTTT.

This rearrangement joins TRBV18 to TRBJ2-1, with 7 bases fitting TRBD2. This CDR3 is built from 15 residues. Trimming removed 3 bases from V and 4 bases from J; junction bases left unmatched: 6. Germline V gene data show CDR1 as KGHSH and CDR2 as LQKENI. This chain's CDR3 is CASSPSSGFYNEQFF. CDR3 in DNA: TGTGCCAGCTCACCTAGTAGCGGGTTTTACAATGAGCAGTTCTTC. The full variable domain, completed using reference TRBV18 and TRBJ2-1, is NAGVMQNPRHLVRRRGQEARLRCSPMKGHSHVYWYRQLPEEGLKFMVYLQKENIIDESGMPKERFSAEFPKEGPSILRIQQVVRGDSAAYFCASSPSSGFYNEQFFGPGTRLTVL.